This T cell receptor (beta chain) was sequenced during a study of CD4 T cells in relation to SARS-CoV-2 and coronaviruses. Across the whole study: ViraFEST: approximately ten-day antigen culture of PBMCs, then TCR beta CDR3 sequencing.

V dropped 5 bases and J dropped 3; count of bases not matched to a gene: 3. CDR1 is SGHVS, CDR2 FQNEAQ, per germline. The CDR3 is 15 amino acids. For this clone: Its antigen is not known.

CD4+ T cells from unexposed donors were obtained before the COVID-19 pandemic (2011-2018). The cells were cultured for approximately 10 days before CD4+ T cells were isolated. Profiled with immunoSEQ multiplex PCR; TCRdb holds only in-frame clones, not every one. The sample includes 9,000 to 13,000 clones, about 81% of them seen just once. Specimen: CD4+ T cells from PBMCs, cultured in vitro. The receptor comes from a human donor in good health. J is TRBJ2-5 and V is TRBV7-8; 13 bases align to TRBD2. CDR3 loop: CASSATSGREETQYF. The DNA of the CDR3 is TGTGCCAGCAGCGCCACTAGCGGGAGGGAAGAGACCCAGTACTTC.